The sequence of this T cell receptor (beta chain) was determined in a study of blood T cell repertoires in COVID-19. For the study at large: The samples span acute and convalescent COVID-19 from the United States, Italy and Spain. Sources were T cells, B-cell-depleted T cells, or PBMCs; the material itself was cDNA or gDNA.

Method: immunoSEQ multiplex PCR; TCRdb's copy keeps in-frame clones and lacks some. The data contain 180,000 or so clones, around 87% of them singletons. This CDR3 region has 15 residues. CDR1 and CDR2 (germline): LGHNA, YNFKEQ. Germline trimming cut 3 bases from V and 3 bases from J; bases unmatched to any gene: 2. Sequenced input: peripheral blood. The chain has TRBV4-2 and TRBJ2-1; TRBD2 agrees at 10 bases. This TCR came from a man aged 18 to 35 with acute or convalescent COVID-19. The CDR3 bases are TGTGCCAGCAGCCACCCTAGCGGGGGCTACAATGAGCAGTTCTTC. Translated: CASSHPSGGYNEQFF.